The 20 T cell receptor beta chains reported below all come from one sample, sequenced in a study of T-cell memory formation after mild COVID-19. Each CDR3 protein gets one entry after TCRdb re-called the 5' RACE reads with MiXCR. The top ten clones hold approximately 22% of a sample with almost 350,000 distinct CDR3 sequences, under 25% of them seen once. Sample: PBMCs or a T cell subset sorted from them (not recorded which). The receptors were gathered from a man in his late teens or twenties who had mild COVID-19 (a few samples of this study predate the infection). Cell type and time point are not known.

This clonotype has only a few counts. V usage is TRBV6-5 and J usage is TRBJ2-1, with unresolved D. The germline CDR1 and CDR2 sequences are MNHEY and SVGAGI. The V gene lost 0 bases and the J gene lost 6 bases, with 9 bases spanning the gap. CDR3 length equals 14 residues. The CDR3 protein is CASSYSDGFNEQFF. CDR3 bases: TGTGCCAGCAGTTACTCGGATGGTTTCAATGAGCAGTTCTTC.

This clonotype was observed a few times. V is TRBV7-2 and J is TRBJ2-5; TRBD1 matches 10 bases. Trimming took 5 bases from V and 4 from J; bases not matched to a gene: 4. CDR1 and CDR2 (germline): SGHTA, FQGNSA. The CDR3 loop spans 14 amino acids. Here the CDR3 reads CASSPGQGPETQYF. CDR3 nucleotide sequence: TGTGCCAGCAGCCCGGGACAGGGGCCAGAGACCCAGTACTTC.

V is TRBV4-1 and J is TRBJ2-5, with D possibly being TRBD2 (6 bases). From germline, CDR1 is MGHRA and CDR2 YSYEKL. The CDR3 is made up of 14 amino acids. V gave up 1 base and J gave up 3 bases, with 9 bases separating them. CDR3 coding DNA: TGCGCCAGCAGCCAAGTAGGCGGGGAAGAGACCCAGTACTTC. Translation gives CASSQVGGEETQYF.

V usage is TRBV7-2 and J usage is TRBJ1-2; D gene ambiguous. Germline V lookup: CDR1 SGHTA, CDR2 FQGNSA. The CDR3 has 13 residues. Trimming shortened V by 0 bases and J by 5 bases, and 7 bases separated the two germline ends. This CDR3 is CASSLAQEYGYTF. Written as DNA, the CDR3 is TGTGCCAGCAGCTTAGCCCAGGAATATGGCTACACCTTC.

The V and J genes are TRBV5-1 and TRBJ1-5, with 9 positions matching TRBD1. CDR1 and CDR2 (germline): SGHRS, YFSETQ. The CDR3 has 15 residues. V lost 3 bases and J lost 5; bases outside the gene matches: 6. The CDR3, as DNA: TGCGCCAGCAGCTGGGGGACAGGGCCCGATCAGCCCCAGCATTTT. This gives the protein CASSWGTGPDQPQHF.

V gene TRBV11-2 combines with J gene TRBJ2-7; D may be TRBD1 (6 bases). The CDR3 sequence is 12 residues long. Germline values: CDR1 SGHAT, CDR2 FQNNGV. V lost 4 bases, J lost 5 bases, and 9 bases lay in between. This CDR3 reads CASSYRENEQYV. In DNA, the CDR3 is TGTGCCAGCAGCTACAGGGAAAACGAGCAGTACGTC.

The chain uses TRBV6-2 or TRBV6-3 and TRBJ2-4, with D possibly TRBD2 on 5 matching bases. This CDR3 spans 14 amino acids. V was pared by 2 bases and J by 8 bases, with 13 bases between. Germline-derived CDR1 and CDR2 are MNHEY and SVGEGT. The CDR3 bases are TGTGCCAGCAGTTACCCCCCGAGGGCGGACATTCAGTACTTC. Translation gives CASSYPPRADIQYF.

The rearrangement uses TRBV5-1 and TRBJ2-3; 8 bases are a match to TRBD1. This CDR3 region has 16 residues. J gave up 4 bases and V 6 bases, and 13 bases lay outside the gene matches. CDR1 and CDR2 (germline): SGHRS, YFSETQ. The CDR3 region is CASTIGQGWVADTQYF. Here the CDR3 DNA reads TGCGCCAGCACCATAGGACAGGGATGGGTCGCAGATACGCAGTATTTT.

This clonotype came up a few times. V is TRBV7-9 and J is TRBJ2-3; 8 bases map to TRBD2. The CDR3 is 16 residues long. V dropped 5 bases and J dropped 3; count of bases not matched to a gene: 10. Looked up from germline, CDR1 is SEHNR and CDR2 is FQNEAQ (reference sequence). The CDR3 coding sequence is TGTGCCAGCAGCATCCCATCGACGGGGGGGACAGATACGCAGTATTTT. Encoded protein: CASSIPSTGGTDTQYF.

The rearrangement links TRBV10-3 to TRBJ1-6; D perhaps matches TRBD1 (5 bases). Trimming removed 4 bases at V and 10 bases at J, with 11 bases between. Germline V lookup: CDR1 ENHRY, CDR2 SYGVKD. The length of the CDR3 is 13 residues. In DNA form, the CDR3 reads TGTGCCATCAGTGCGCCGGGGGACTCACCCCTCCACTTT. The encoded protein is CAISAPGDSPLHF.

A remark on this clonotype: The DNA is left out, because the CDR3 cannot be placed on it with certainty; the CDR3 is given as TCRdb lists it. The CDR3 reads CASSELSGPTGEAFF. This rearrangement joins TRBV10-1 to TRBJ1-1; the table calls TRBD1, which could not be checked here. The CDR3 spans 15 residues, counting both ends. Germline CDR1 WNHNN, CDR2 SYGVQD (reference sequence).

V usage is TRBV12-3 or TRBV12-4 and J usage is TRBJ2-7; no clear D. This CDR3 contains 12 residues. With 3 bases removed from V and 6 bases from J, the gap between germline ends came to 9 bases. The CDR3 reads CASSFQDSEQYF. The DNA for the CDR3 is TGTGCCAGCAGTTTTCAGGATTCCGAGCAGTACTTC.

This clonotype occurred a few times. The rearrangement joins TRBV20-1 to TRBJ2-1; 8 bases map to TRBD1. The CDR3 is made up of 14 amino acids. Germline trimming cut 6 bases from V and 4 bases from J; bases unmatched to any gene: 8. The germline V gene encodes CDR1 DFQATT and CDR2 SNEGSKA (reference sequence). CDR3: CSARWWTGYNEQFF. CDR3 DNA: TGCAGTGCCAGGTGGTGGACAGGGTACAATGAGCAGTTCTTC.

This clonotype was counted a few times. The rearrangement joins TRBV12-3 or TRBV12-4 to TRBJ2-3; 10 nucleotides match TRBD2. This CDR3 comprises 16 residues. Trimming took 6 bases from V and 10 from J; bases not matched to a gene: 16. The CDR3, as DNA: TGTGCCAGCAGGGGACCGGGACTAGCGCTAATTGGAGCGCAGTATTTT. It encodes CASRGPGLALIGAQYF.

The chain links TRBV5-1 to TRBJ2-5, with TRBD1 as a possible D gene (5 bases). The CDR3 is 15 residues long. Germline lookup yields CDR1 SGHRS and CDR2 YFSETQ. Trimming left V 4 bases short and J 4 bases short, with 17 bases between. The CDR3 DNA follows: TGCGCCAGCAGCGGGGAAGGACATACCGGAGAGACCCAGTACTTC. Translated: CASSGEGHTGETQYF.

This sequence joins TRBV6-2 or TRBV6-3 and TRBJ2-1; TRBD1 agrees at 10 bases. The CDR3 loop spans 15 amino acids. CDR1 and CDR2 from the germline V gene are MNHEY and SVGEGT. After removal of 3 bases from V and 5 bases from J, the junction contained 4 bases not matched to a gene. CDR3 coding DNA: TGTGCCAGCAGTTATGGGACAGGGGTCAACAATGAGCAGTTCTTC. Translation gives CASSYGTGVNNEQFF.

This clonotype has at least ten counts. The V and J genes are TRBV7-2 and TRBJ1-5; 7 bases are a match to TRBD1. Germline assignment: CDR1 SGHTA and CDR2 FQGNSA. The CDR3 is 16 amino acids. V gave up 4 bases and J gave up 1 base; unmatched junction bases: 7. CDR3: CASSSYRGSSNQPQHF. CDR3 nucleotides: TGTGCCAGCAGCTCGTACAGGGGTTCGAGCAATCAGCCCCAGCATTTT. The full variable domain, with the rest looked up from reference TRBV7-2 and TRBJ1-5, is GAGVSQSPSNKVTEKGKDVELRCDPISGHTALYWYRQSLGQGLEFLIYFQGNSAPDKSGLPSDRFSAERTGGSVSTLTIQRTQQEDSAVYLCASSSYRGSSNQPQHFGDGTRLSIL.

This clonotype has only a few counts. The V and J genes are TRBV5-1 and TRBJ2-1; the match to TRBD2 covers 13 bases. The CDR3 length is 18 residues. CDR1 and CDR2 (germline): SGHRS, YFSETQ. V dropped 3 bases and J dropped 2; count of bases not matched to a gene: 8. CDR3 protein: CASSSPGLAGKTYNEQFF. The CDR3, as DNA: TGCGCCAGCAGCTCCCCGGGACTAGCGGGGAAGACCTACAATGAGCAGTTCTTC.

The V gene is TRBV19, the J gene TRBJ1-2, with 11 bases that match TRBD1. The CDR3 covers 17 residues. J was trimmed by 2 bases and V by 5 bases; bases with no gene match: 10. The germline CDR1 and CDR2 sequences are LNHDA and SQIVND (reference sequence). The CDR3 sequence: CASSLDRGRVENYGYTF. Here the CDR3 DNA reads TGTGCCAGTAGTCTGGACAGGGGGCGCGTGGAGAACTATGGCTACACCTTC.

This sequence joins TRBV12-3 or TRBV12-4 and TRBJ1-1; the D is unclear. CDR3 length: 14 residues. The V and J ends lost 3 bases and 5 bases respectively, with 13 bases between them. CDR3 bases: TGTGCCAGCAGTTTTAGGTGGGAGGTGACTGAAGCTTTCTTT. As protein: CASSFRWEVTEAFF.